This section outlines one TCR beta chain sequence together with its context. Its target is unknown. The source material, RNA transcripts, was used to amplify TCR beta CDR3 regions. A set of HTBI primers served as the primers for a first-round RT-PCR of the TCR CDR3. Using its own MiXCR run on the multiplex PCR reads, TCRdb lists one record per CDR3 protein. The sample lists almost 500,000 distinct CDR3 sequences; 22% were seen once. In the ophthalmopathy cohort, Clinical Activity Score was at least 3, NOSPECS grade at least 4, and duration under 3 months. These data originate in a study of T cells in Graves' hyperthyroidism and ophthalmopathy. Germline CDR1 is ENHRY and CDR2 is SYGVKD. After removal of 6 bases from V and 2 bases from J, the junction contained 0 bases not matched to a gene. The CDR3 covers 13 residues. Findings of the study overall: The model's output predicted ophthalmopathy at a median of roughly seven months prior to onset. Blood shared most expanded thyroid clonotypes above 0.001.

The V and J genes are TRBV10-3 and TRBJ2-7, with TRBD1 matching 11 bases. The TCR was taken from a woman in her sixties or seventies with Graves' ophthalmopathy. Sequencing used blood. The DNA of the CDR3 is TGTGCCATCAGGGGACAGGGGGCCTACGAGCAGTACTTC. Encoded protein: CAIRGQGAYEQYF.